One T cell receptor beta chain is described in this entry. Its antigen is undetermined. The data stem from a study of Ad26.COV2.S vaccination and SARS-CoV-2 variants. Findings and limits, study-wide: Recipients of either vaccine or placebo displayed similar breadth of non-spike TCRs.

The ends were cut back, 7 bases at V and 2 bases at J, with 12 bases in the middle. The CDR3 loop spans 13 amino acids. Germline lookup yields CDR1 SEHNR and CDR2 FQNEAQ (reference sequence). Sample treatment: 15 to 20 received Ad26.COV2.S at low or high dose, single or two shots; roughly five received placebo; per-sample allocation not given. Specimens were obtained on day 63 following the first vaccine or placebo injection. Here immunoSEQ multiplex PCR was the method, and the copy in TCRdb shows in-frame clones only, minus some. The table lists about 410,000 clones, about 88% of them singletons. The clonotype originates from a person aged 18-60 years who received the Ad26.COV2.S COVID-19 vaccine or a placebo. The material was peripheral blood, obtained in a trial of Ad26.COV2.S vaccine versus placebo. This chain uses TRBV7-9 with TRBJ2-7; D gene uncertain. The CDR3 here is CASTPQSPYEQYF. The CDR3 coding sequence is TGTGCCAGCACCCCTCAGAGCCCCTACGAGCAGTACTTC.